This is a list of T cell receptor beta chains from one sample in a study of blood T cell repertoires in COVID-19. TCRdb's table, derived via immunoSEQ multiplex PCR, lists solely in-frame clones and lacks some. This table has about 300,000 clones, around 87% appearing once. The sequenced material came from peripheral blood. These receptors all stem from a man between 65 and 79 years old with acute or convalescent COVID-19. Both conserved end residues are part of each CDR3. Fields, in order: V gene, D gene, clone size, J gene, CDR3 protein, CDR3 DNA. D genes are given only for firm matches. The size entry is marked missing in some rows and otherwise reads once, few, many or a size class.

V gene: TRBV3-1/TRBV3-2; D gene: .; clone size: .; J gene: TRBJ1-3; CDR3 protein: CASSQGVPGNTIYF; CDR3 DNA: TGTGCCAGCAGCCAAGGCGTTCCTGGAAACACCATATATTTT
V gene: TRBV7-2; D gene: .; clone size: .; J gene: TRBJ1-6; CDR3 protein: CASSPGANSPLHF; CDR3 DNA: TGTGCCAGCAGCCCTGGGGCGAATTCACCCCTCCACTTT
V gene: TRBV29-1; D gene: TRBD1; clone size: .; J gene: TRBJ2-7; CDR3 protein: CSVADRGSGEQYF; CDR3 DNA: TGCAGCGTTGCGGACAGGGGGAGCGGGGAGCAGTACTTC
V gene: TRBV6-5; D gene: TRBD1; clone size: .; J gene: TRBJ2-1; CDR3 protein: CASSYSNSRGHNEQFF; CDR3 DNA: TGTGCCAGCAGTTACTCGAATTCCAGGGGGCACAATGAGCAGTTCTTC
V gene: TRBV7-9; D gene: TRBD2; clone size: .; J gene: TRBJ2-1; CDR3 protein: CASSFGGGADEQFF; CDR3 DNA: TGTGCCAGCAGCTTTGGCGGGGGGGCTGATGAGCAGTTCTTC
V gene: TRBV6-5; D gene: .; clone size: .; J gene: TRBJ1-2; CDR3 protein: CASADRRTADYGYTF; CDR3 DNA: TGTGCCAGCGCCGACAGGAGGACAGCCGACTATGGCTACACCTTC
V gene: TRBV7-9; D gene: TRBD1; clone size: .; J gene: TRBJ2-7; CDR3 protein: CASSSPGQTYEQYF; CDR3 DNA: TGTGCCAGCAGCTCACCGGGACAGACCTACGAGCAGTACTTC
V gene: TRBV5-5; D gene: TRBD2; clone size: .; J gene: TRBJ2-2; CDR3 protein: CASSLLNRAGVAGELFF; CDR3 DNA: TGTGCCAGCAGCTTGCTGAACAGAGCGGGAGTTGCCGGGGAGCTGTTTTTT
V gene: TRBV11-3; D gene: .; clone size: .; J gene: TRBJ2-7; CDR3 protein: CASSLGQSSYEQYF; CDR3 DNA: TGTGCCAGCAGCTTAGGACAGAGCTCCTACGAGCAGTACTTC
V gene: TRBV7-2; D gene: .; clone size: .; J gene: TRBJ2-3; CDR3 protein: CASSVRAEDTQYF; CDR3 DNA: TGTGCCAGCAGCGTCAGGGCGGAAGATACGCAGTATTTT
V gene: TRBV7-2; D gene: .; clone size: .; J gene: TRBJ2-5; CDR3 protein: CASSLGSSAETQYF; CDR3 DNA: TGTGCCAGCAGCTTAGGATCTAGCGCGGAGACCCAGTACTTC
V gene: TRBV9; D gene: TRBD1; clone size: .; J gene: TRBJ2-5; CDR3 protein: CASSVTGAPGAQYF; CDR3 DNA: TGTGCCAGCAGCGTTACAGGGGCCCCAGGGGCCCAGTACTTC
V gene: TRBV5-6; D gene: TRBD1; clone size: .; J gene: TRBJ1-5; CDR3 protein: CASSLGTGVNQPQHF; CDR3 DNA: TGTGCCAGCAGCTTGGGAACAGGGGTTAATCAGCCCCAGCATTTT
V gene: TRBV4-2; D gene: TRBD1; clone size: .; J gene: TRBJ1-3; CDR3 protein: CASGFGQEAGNTIYF; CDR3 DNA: TGTGCCAGCGGCTTCGGACAGGAGGCTGGAAACACCATATATTTT
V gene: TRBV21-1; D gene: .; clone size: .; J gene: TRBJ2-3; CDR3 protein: CASSKAQSSGTGDTQYF; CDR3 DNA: TGTGCCAGCAGCAAAGCGCAGTCTAGCGGGACGGGGGATACGCAGTATTTT
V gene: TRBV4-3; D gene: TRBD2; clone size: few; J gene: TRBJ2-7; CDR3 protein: CASSQDFASGSYEQYF; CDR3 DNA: TGCGCCAGCAGCCAAGATTTCGCTAGCGGGAGTTACGAGCAGTACTTC
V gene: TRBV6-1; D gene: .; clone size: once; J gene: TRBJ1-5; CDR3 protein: CASSETAVYSNQPQHF; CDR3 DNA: TGTGCCAGCAGTGAAACGGCGGTGTATAGCAATCAGCCCCAGCATTTT
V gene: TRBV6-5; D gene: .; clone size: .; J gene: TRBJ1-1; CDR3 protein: CASSRNSGNTEAFF; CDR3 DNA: TGTGCCAGCAGTAGGAACAGCGGGAACACTGAAGCTTTCTTT
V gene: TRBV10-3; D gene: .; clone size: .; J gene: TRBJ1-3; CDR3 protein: CAIWSGHSGNTIYF; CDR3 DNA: TGTGCCATCTGGAGCGGTCACTCTGGAAACACCATATATTTT
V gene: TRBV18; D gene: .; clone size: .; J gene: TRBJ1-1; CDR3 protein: CASSPDKNTEAFF; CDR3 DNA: TGTGCCAGCTCTCCCGACAAGAACACTGAAGCTTTCTTT
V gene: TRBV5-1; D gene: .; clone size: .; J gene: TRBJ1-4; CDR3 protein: CASSLGHGNEKLFF; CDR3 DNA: TGCGCCAGCAGCTTGGGACACGGGAATGAAAAATTGTTTTTT
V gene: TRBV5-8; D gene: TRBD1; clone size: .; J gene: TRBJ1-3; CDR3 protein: CASSLVDPVRGLVGNTIYF; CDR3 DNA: TGTGCCAGCAGCTTAGTCGATCCAGTAAGGGGGCTTGTCGGAAACACCATATATTTT
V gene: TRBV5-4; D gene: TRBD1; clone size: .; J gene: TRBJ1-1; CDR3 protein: CASSTGGHEAFF; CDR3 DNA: TGTGCCAGCAGCACAGGGGGGCATGAAGCTTTCTTT
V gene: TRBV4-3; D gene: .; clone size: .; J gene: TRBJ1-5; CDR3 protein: CASSQDLSNQPQHF; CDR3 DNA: TGCGCCAGCAGCCAAGATCTCAGCAATCAGCCCCAGCATTTT
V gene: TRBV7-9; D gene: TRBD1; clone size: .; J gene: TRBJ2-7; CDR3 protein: CASSTGQGAYEQYF; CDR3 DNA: TGTGCCAGCAGCACGGGACAGGGAGCTTACGAGCAGTACTTC
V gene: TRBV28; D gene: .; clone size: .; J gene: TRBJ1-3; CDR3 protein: CASSLGGISGNTIYF; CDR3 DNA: TGTGCCAGCAGTTTAGGGGGCATCTCTGGAAACACCATATATTTT
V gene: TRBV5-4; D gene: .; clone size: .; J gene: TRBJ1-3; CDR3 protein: CASSRQGNTIYF; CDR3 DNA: TGTGCCAGCAGCCGACAGGGAAACACCATATATTTT
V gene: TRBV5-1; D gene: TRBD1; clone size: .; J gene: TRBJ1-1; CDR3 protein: CASSKDRGRRTEAFF; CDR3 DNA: TGCGCCAGCAGCAAGGACAGGGGGCGAAGGACTGAAGCTTTCTTT
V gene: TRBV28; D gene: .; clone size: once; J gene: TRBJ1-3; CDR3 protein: CASSFIPQGRNTIYF; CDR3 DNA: TGTGCCAGCAGTTTCATCCCTCAGGGGAGAAACACCATATATTTT
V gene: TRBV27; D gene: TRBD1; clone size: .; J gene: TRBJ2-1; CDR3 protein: CASSLDRGWPQFF; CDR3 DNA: TGTGCCAGCAGTTTAGACAGGGGATGGCCACAGTTCTTC
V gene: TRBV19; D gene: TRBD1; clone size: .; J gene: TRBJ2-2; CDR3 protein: CASPGPFWTGNTGELFF; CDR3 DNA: TGTGCCAGTCCGGGGCCGTTTTGGACAGGGAACACCGGGGAGCTGTTTTTT
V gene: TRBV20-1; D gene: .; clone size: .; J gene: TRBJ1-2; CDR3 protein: CSASTGSTGYTF; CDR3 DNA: TGCAGTGCTAGTACAGGGTCCACGGGCTACACCTTC
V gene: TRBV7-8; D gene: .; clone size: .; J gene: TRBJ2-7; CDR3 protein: CASSLHGAREQYF; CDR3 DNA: TGTGCCAGCAGCCTACATGGGGCGCGGGAGCAGTACTTC
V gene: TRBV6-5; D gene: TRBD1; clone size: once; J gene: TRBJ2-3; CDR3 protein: CASSSPRGLFIDTQYF; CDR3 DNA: TGTGCCAGCAGTTCCCCCAGGGGGCTTTTTATAGATACGCAGTATTTT
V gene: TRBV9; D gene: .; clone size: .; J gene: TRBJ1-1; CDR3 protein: CASSVGQAARNTEAFF; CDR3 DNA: TGTGCCAGCAGCGTAGGACAGGCTGCTAGGAACACTGAAGCTTTCTTT
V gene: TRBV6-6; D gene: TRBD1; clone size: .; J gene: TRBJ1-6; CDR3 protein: CASSYGQGGDWAPLHF; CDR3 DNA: TGTGCCAGCAGTTACGGACAGGGTGGGGATTGGGCACCCCTCCACTTT
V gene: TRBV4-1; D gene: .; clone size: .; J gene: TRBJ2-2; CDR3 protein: CASSQDGRGFFSTGELFF; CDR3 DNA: TGCGCCAGCAGCCAAGACGGGCGGGGATTTTTTTCCACCGGGGAGCTGTTTTTT
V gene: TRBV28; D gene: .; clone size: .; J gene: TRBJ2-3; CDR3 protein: CASTPGGASTDTQYF; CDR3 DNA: TGTGCCAGCACCCCCGGGGGTGCTAGCACAGATACGCAGTATTTT
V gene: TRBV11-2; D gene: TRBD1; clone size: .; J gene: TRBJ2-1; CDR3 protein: CASSPRQGSTNEQFF; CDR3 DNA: TGTGCCAGCAGCCCCCGACAGGGGTCCACCAATGAGCAGTTCTTC
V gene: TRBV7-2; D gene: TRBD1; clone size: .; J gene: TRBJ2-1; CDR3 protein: CASSSRTGSTEQFF; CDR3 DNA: TGTGCCAGCAGCTCTAGGACAGGGAGCACTGAGCAGTTCTTC
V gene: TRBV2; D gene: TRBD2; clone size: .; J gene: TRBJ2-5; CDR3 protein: CASSRRTSGGQETQYF; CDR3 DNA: TGTGCCAGCAGTCGGAGGACTAGCGGAGGACAAGAGACCCAGTACTTC
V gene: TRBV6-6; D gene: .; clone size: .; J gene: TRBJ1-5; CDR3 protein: CASTYQQGNQPQHF; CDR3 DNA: TGTGCCAGCACCTACCAGCAGGGAAATCAGCCCCAGCATTTT
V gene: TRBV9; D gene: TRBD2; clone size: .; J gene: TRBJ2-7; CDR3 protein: CASSVGSGPLYEQYF; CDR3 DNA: TGTGCCAGCAGCGTAGGTAGCGGGCCTTTATACGAGCAGTACTTC
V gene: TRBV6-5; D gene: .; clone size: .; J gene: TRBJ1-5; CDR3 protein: CASSSRELQPQHF; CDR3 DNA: TGTGCCAGCAGTTCTCGGGAGTTGCAGCCCCAGCATTTT
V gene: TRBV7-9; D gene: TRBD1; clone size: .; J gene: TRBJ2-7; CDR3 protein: CASSSGQGSYEQYF; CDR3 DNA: TGTGCCAGCAGCTCGGGACAGGGAAGCTACGAGCAGTACTTC
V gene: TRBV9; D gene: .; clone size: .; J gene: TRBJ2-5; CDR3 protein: CASSRAEGRETQYF; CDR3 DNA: TGTGCCAGCAGCAGGGCGGAGGGCCGGGAGACCCAGTACTTC
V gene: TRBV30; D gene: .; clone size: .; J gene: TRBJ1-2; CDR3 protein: CAWSTQAAVSGYTF; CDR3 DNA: TGTGCCTGGAGTACACAGGCGGCGGTCTCTGGCTACACCTTC
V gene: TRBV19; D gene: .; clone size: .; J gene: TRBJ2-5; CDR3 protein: CASSIGGKGETQYF; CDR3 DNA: TGTGCCAGTAGTATCGGGGGTAAGGGAGAGACCCAGTACTTC
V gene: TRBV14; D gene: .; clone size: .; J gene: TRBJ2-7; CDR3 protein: CASSQSLGGSYEQYF; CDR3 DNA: TGTGCCAGCAGCCAATCTCTCGGGGGATCCTACGAGCAGTACTTC
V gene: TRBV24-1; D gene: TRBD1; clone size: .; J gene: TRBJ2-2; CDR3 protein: CATSDPRTGDTGELFF; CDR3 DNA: TGTGCCACCAGTGATCCCAGGACAGGGGACACCGGGGAGCTGTTTTTT
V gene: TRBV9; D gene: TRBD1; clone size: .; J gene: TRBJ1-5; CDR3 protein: CASKRDSMNQPQHF; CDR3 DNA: TGTGCCAGCAAAAGGGACAGTATGAATCAGCCCCAGCATTTT
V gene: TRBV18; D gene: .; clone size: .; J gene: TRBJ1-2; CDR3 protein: CASSPLQGQGYTF; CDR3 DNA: TGTGCCAGCTCACCACTTCAGGGTCAGGGCTACACCTTC
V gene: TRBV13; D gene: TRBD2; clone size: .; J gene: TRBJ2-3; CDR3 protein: CASTRAGEDTQYF; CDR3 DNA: TGTGCCAGCACAAGGGCGGGGGAAGATACGCAGTATTTT